The 20 T cell receptor beta chains in this list originate from one sample, sequenced in a study of CD8 T cells in ankylosing spondylitis. TCRdb reprocessed the 5' RACE reads with MiXCR, giving one entry per CDR3 protein. The top ten hold roughly 15% of the sample, which has about 180,000 distinct CDR3 sequences, 9.5% to 10% seen once. Source material: blood, either unsorted or a sorted T cell fraction (not recorded which). These receptors originate from a female donor with ankylosing spondylitis or in good health (not recorded which).

The V call is TRBV27, the J call TRBJ2-7, with TRBD1 matching over 7 bases. Trimming removed 3 bases from V and 4 bases from J; junction bases left unmatched: 9. There are 15 residues in the CDR3. CDR1 is MNHEY and CDR2 is SMNVEV in the germline V gene (reference sequence). The CDR3 bases are TGTGCCAGCAGTTTCGCTCCGGGACAGTTATACGAGCAGTACTTC. Its protein is CASSFAPGQLYEQYF.

This clonotype has a handful of counts. The chain carries TRBV19 and TRBJ2-1; tentative D call: TRBD2 (5 bases). V was trimmed by 4 bases and J by 6 bases, leaving 13 bases between them. CDR1 and CDR2 (germline): LNHDA, SQIVND (reference sequence). The CDR3 sequence is 14 residues long. This chain's CDR3 is CASSSGGWGNEQFF. The CDR3 bases are TGTGCCAGTAGTAGTGGCGGGTGGGGCAATGAGCAGTTCTTC.

This clonotype was seen only a few times. The V and J genes are TRBV7-6 and TRBJ1-5; D call uncertain. The CDR3 is 13 amino acids. Trimming shortened V by 1 base and J by 5 bases, and 6 bases separated the two germline ends. CDR1 and CDR2 (germline): SGHVS, FNYEAQ. This CDR3 reads CASSLELDQPQHF. In DNA, the CDR3 is TGTGCCAGCAGCTTAGAACTGGATCAGCCCCAGCATTTT.

This clonotype has ten or more counts. The V gene is TRBV7-2, the J gene TRBJ2-7; a possible D gene is TRBD1 (6 bases). This CDR3 is 13 amino acids long. Germline CDR1 is SGHTA and CDR2 is FQGNSA. V lost 5 bases and J lost 5, with 13 bases in between. CDR3 sequence: CASSPVPGDEQYF. The CDR3 DNA follows: TGTGCCAGCAGCCCCGTCCCAGGGGACGAGCAGTACTTC.

This clonotype has only a few counts. CDR3 DNA: TGTGCCAGCAGTGGGACAGGGGGCGATGGCTACACCTTC. It yields the protein CASSGTGGDGYTF. This chain links TRBV2 with TRBJ1-2; the match to TRBD1 covers 11 bases. Germline CDR1 and CDR2: SNHLY and FYNNEI. The CDR3 extends over 13 amino acids. With V trimmed by 4 bases and J by 6 bases, 1 base remained unmatched.

This clonotype came up a few times. This chain uses TRBV20-1 with TRBJ1-1; perhaps TRBD1 as D (5 bases). The CDR3 has 15 amino acids. Germline CDR1 and CDR2: DFQATT and SNEGSKA (reference sequence). V lost 1 base, J lost 4 bases, and 16 bases lay in between. DNA for the CDR3: TGCAGTGCTAGAGGGGGGGGGATAGGGAGCACTGAAGCTTTCTTT. Protein product: CSARGGGIGSTEAFF.

The V call is TRBV29-1, the J call TRBJ2-3; either TRBD1 or TRBD2 may fit D (6 bases each). CDR1 is SQVTM, CDR2 ANQGSEA, per germline. Trimming pared 8 bases from V and 1 base from J, leaving 19 bases between. This CDR3 is built from 15 residues. CDR3 region: CSWRDPGARTDTQYF. The DNA for the CDR3 is TGCAGCTGGAGGGACCCGGGGGCCCGCACAGATACGCAGTATTTT.

Many counts were recorded for this clonotype. The chain links TRBV4-1 to TRBJ2-7; D gene unclear. The CDR3 loop spans 13 amino acids. Germline CDR1 MGHRA, CDR2 YSYEKL. The V gene lost 2 bases and the J gene lost 7 bases, with 12 bases spanning the gap. In DNA, the CDR3 is TGCGCCAGCAGCCAAAGATTAGCAGGAGAGCAGTACTTC. Translation: CASSQRLAGEQYF.

The chain links TRBV5-1 to TRBJ2-7; D unresolved. V gave up 4 bases and J gave up 3 bases, with 17 bases separating them. This CDR3 is 15 amino acids long. Germline CDR1 SGHRS, CDR2 YFSETQ. The CDR3 DNA is TGCGCCAGCAGCGAACCGGAGCGACACTACTACGAGCAGTACTTC. Encoded protein: CASSEPERHYYEQYF.

The chain carries TRBV7-9 and TRBJ2-7; D is unresolved. Germline V CDR1 and CDR2: SEHNR, FQNEAQ (reference sequence). CDR3 size: 15 residues. The germline V and J ends were trimmed by 1 base and 4 bases, with 14 bases remaining between them. CDR3 bases: TGTGCCAGCAGCTTAGGAGGTACGATGGGATACGAGCAGTACTTC. Its protein is CASSLGGTMGYEQYF.

The rearrangement uses TRBV6-1 and TRBJ2-3; D call uncertain. Trimming shortened V by 3 bases and J by 1 base, and 8 bases separated the two germline ends. CDR3 length: 14 residues. Germline CDR1 and CDR2: MNHNS and SASEGT. CDR3 bases: TGTGCCAGCAGTGAGGCAGCCCGCACAGATACGCAGTATTTT. Its protein product is CASSEAARTDTQYF.

The chain links TRBV6-4 to TRBJ2-2; 9 nucleotides line up with TRBD1. The J segment lost 6 bases and the V segment lost 6 bases, leaving 8 bases of the junction unmatched. Germline values: CDR1 MRHNA, CDR2 SNTAGT. The CDR3 runs 15 residues. CDR3 residues: CASSPGQGISGELFF. The CDR3 coding sequence is TGTGCCAGCAGCCCGGGACAGGGCATCTCCGGGGAGCTGTTTTTT.

In its sample, this clonotype was seen many times. This chain uses TRBV29-1 with TRBJ2-2; D remains unclear. Between the trimmed V and J ends, which lost 3 bases and 6 bases, there was a span of 11 bases. Per germline, CDR1 SQVTM and CDR2 ANQGSEA. The CDR3 loop spans 13 amino acids. The CDR3 coding sequence is TGCAGCGTTGAGGATCCGATGGCCGGGGAGCTGTTTTTT. Protein sequence: CSVEDPMAGELFF.

This clonotype was seen repeatedly, ten times or more. The gene calls are TRBV7-9 and TRBJ2-7; 7 nucleotides agree with TRBD2. After removal of 7 bases from V and 7 bases from J, the junction contained 4 bases not matched to a gene. The germline CDR1 and CDR2 sequences are SEHNR and FQNEAQ (reference sequence). This CDR3 contains 11 residues. CDR3 sequence reads: CASTGGFEQYF. The DNA for the CDR3 is TGTGCCAGCACCGGGGGGTTTGAGCAGTACTTC.

To note about this clonotype: The junction departs from the called germline gene at one end, perhaps through a read error. DNA for the CDR3: TGTGCCAGCAGGACCGGCTGGGGGGGGAATGAGAAGTTCTTC. This encodes CASRTGWGGNEKFF. The chain is built from TRBV5-8 and TRBJ2-1; 7 bases are shared with TRBD2. Germline V gene data show CDR1 as SGHTS and CDR2 as YDEGEE. The length of the CDR3 is 14 residues.

Only a few counts were recorded for this clonotype. The chain combines TRBV6-1 with TRBJ2-1; D gene uncertain. There are 13 residues in the CDR3. Trimming pared 7 bases from V and 3 bases from J, leaving 10 bases between. Germline CDR1 MNHNS, CDR2 SASEGT. Here the CDR3 DNA reads TGTGCCAGCACCTTCATGGACTACAATGAGCAGTTCTTC. Translated: CASTFMDYNEQFF.

This clonotype was counted a few times. The chain carries TRBV18 and TRBJ2-1; D is unclear. The CDR3 loop spans 12 amino acids. V lost 4 bases, J lost 8 bases, and 9 bases lay in between. Germline-derived CDR1 and CDR2 are KGHSH and LQKENI. The chain's CDR3 is CASSLAVYEQFF. CDR3 nucleotide sequence: TGTGCCAGCTCACTCGCCGTTTATGAGCAGTTCTTC.

This clonotype was observed at least ten times. V is TRBV6-6 and J is TRBJ2-3, with no clear D. The ends were cut back, 6 bases at V and 2 bases at J, with 9 bases in the middle. From germline, CDR1 is MNHNY and CDR2 SVGAGI (reference sequence). CDR3 size: 13 residues. The DNA of the CDR3 is TGTGCCAGCAGGGAGTATAACACAGATACGCAGTATTTT. Translation: CASREYNTDTQYF.

As concerns this clonotype: Given a much more abundant clone one base away, this may be a read error. The rearrangement joins TRBV29-1 to TRBJ2-7; D possibly corresponds to TRBD2 (5 bases). The ends were cut back, 5 bases at V and 2 bases at J, with 10 bases in the middle. Germline CDR1 SQVTM, CDR2 ANQGSEA. The CDR3 consists of 12 residues. The CDR3 region has the DNA TGCAGCGTTTGGACTGAGACCTACGAGCAGTACTTC. Its translation: CSVWTETYEQYF.

In this sample, this clonotype turned up a few times. The V and J genes are TRBV6-2 or TRBV6-3 and TRBJ2-1; D not resolved. Trimming removed 7 bases at V and 4 bases at J, with 8 bases between. The CDR3 sequence is 12 residues long. The V gene's germline CDR1 is MNHEY and CDR2 SVGEGT. The CDR3 sequence is CASTTEYNEQFF. CDR3 sequence (DNA): TGTGCCAGCACCACGGAATACAATGAGCAGTTCTTC.